These T cell receptor beta chains were read from a single sample in a study of Ad26.COV2.S vaccination and SARS-CoV-2 variants. Assay used: immunoSEQ multiplex PCR; TCRdb lists only in-frame clones, some missing. The repertoire holds about 680,000 clones, with roughly 90% as singletons. This material consisted of peripheral blood, taken in a trial of Ad26.COV2.S vaccine versus placebo. The source is a person between 18 and 65 years old who received the Ad26.COV2.S COVID-19 vaccine or a placebo. The conserved cysteine and the conserved F or W are not part of the CDR3 here. The order of the fields is clone size, J gene, V gene, CDR3 protein. A row's size may be missing; if present it is once, few, many or a size class.

.	TRBJ2-7	TRBV5-1	ASRLSDRGTGTSSYEQY
few	TRBJ2-3	TRBV6-4	ASSIGTTDTDTQY
.	TRBJ1-2	TRBV6-6	ASRRGQILSYGYT
.	TRBJ2-7	TRBV6-2/TRBV6-3	ASSYWLYYEQY
.	TRBJ1-4	TRBV3-1/TRBV3-2	ASSQRGLNEKLF
.	TRBJ2-3	TRBV3-1/TRBV3-2	ASSHYTSGDTDTQY
.	TRBJ2-2	TRBV24-1	ATSDFSQGTNTGELF
.	TRBJ1-1	TRBV30	AWIDQGNTEAF
.	TRBJ2-3	TRBV5-6	ASSLEWTSGDTDTQY
.	TRBJ2-3	TRBV19	ASSPDRADTQY
.	TRBJ2-6	TRBV3-1/TRBV3-2	ASSQDFLSGANVLT
.	TRBJ2-7	TRBV10-3	AIREQVPYEQY
.	TRBJ1-2	TRBV6-5	ASSPGTGSLGET
.	TRBJ1-5	TRBV30	AWRVGTGGSQPQH
.	TRBJ1-2	TRBV19	ASHEQGSPTYGYT
once	TRBJ1-5	TRBV12-3/TRBV12-4	ASRRDSNQPQH
.	TRBJ1-1	TRBV6-1	ASSEKSRRLTGSTEAF
.	TRBJ2-7	TRBV27	ASSLWEGHYEQY
.	TRBJ2-7	TRBV11-1	ASSLEDRMEQY
.	TRBJ2-1	TRBV2	ASRRDSYNEQF
.	TRBJ1-3	TRBV7-2	ASSESTGSGNTIY
.	TRBJ2-4	TRBV2	ASRGSKNIQY
.	TRBJ1-5	TRBV7-2	ASSPDRGQPQH